This entry lists 6 T cell receptor beta chains sequenced from one sample in a study of OX40 agonist ivuxolimab in advanced cancers. Produced via immunoSEQ multiplex PCR; TCRdb's table is partial and in-frame only. In the table there are 15,000 to 20,000 clones, about 70% of which are singletons. The input for sequencing was CD4+ or CD8+ T cells sorted from blood, taken in a trial of the OX40 agonist ivuxolimab. The receptor set was obtained from an adult with an advanced solid tumor such as melanoma, head and neck, liver or kidney cancer.

This clone appeared once. This chain joins TRBV4-1 and TRBJ1-4; D is uncertain. The V gene lost 1 base and the J gene lost 7 bases, with 10 bases spanning the gap. Germline CDR1 MGHRA, CDR2 YSYEKL. This CDR3 region has 14 residues. The CDR3 region has the DNA TGCGCCAGCAGCCAAGTAGGCTTACGTGAAAAACTGTTTTTT. This codes for CASSQVGLREKLFF.

The chain couples TRBV6-6 to TRBJ1-1; D gene ambiguous. Germline CDR1 MNHNY, CDR2 SVGAGI (reference sequence). The CDR3 totals 14 residues. V was pared by 2 bases and J by 3 bases, with 10 bases between. The CDR3: CASSYGDLDTEAFF. The CDR3 DNA follows: TGTGCCAGCAGTTACGGGGATTTGGACACTGAAGCTTTCTTT.

The DNA of the CDR3 is TGTGCCAGCAACCTTAGAGGAGGGAATGAAGCTTTCTTT. Translating it yields CASNLRGGNEAFF. The rearrangement uses TRBV28 and TRBJ1-1; D is uncertain. The V gene lost 7 bases and the J gene lost 7 bases, with 16 bases spanning the gap. Germline V CDR1 and CDR2: MDHEN, SYDVKM. This CDR3 has 13 residues.

V and J are TRBV6-5 and TRBJ2-1; TRBD2 matches 10 bases. Germline V gene sequence: CDR1 MNHEY, CDR2 SVGAGI. V lost 2 bases, J lost 7 bases, and 8 bases stayed unmatched. This CDR3 region has 16 residues. The CDR3 DNA is TGTGCCAGCAGTTACCCCACTAGCGGGAAGGGGAATGAGCAGTTCTTC. Translated, it gives CASSYPTSGKGNEQFF.

This sequence joins TRBV21-1 and TRBJ1-2. TRBV21-1 is a known pseudogene. The CDR3 contains 13 residues. CDR3 region: CASSKFSNYGYTF. DNA of the CDR3: TGTGCCAGCAGCAAATTTAGTAACTATGGCTACACCTTC.

The chain joins TRBV27 to TRBJ2-1; D call uncertain. The germline V gene has CDR1 MNHEY and CDR2 SMNVEV (reference sequence). There are 11 residues in the CDR3. Trimming took 3 bases from V and 10 from J, leaving 7 bases between them. CDR3 in DNA: TGTGCCAGCAGTTTTGAACAAGAGCAGTTCTTC. Its protein product is CASSFEQEQFF.